A selection of T cell receptor beta chains follows, all from one sample in a study of T cell responses to AZD1222 COVID-19 vaccine. Libraries were prepared by immunoSEQ multiplex PCR; TCRdb keeps only in-frame clonotypes and omits some of them. The sample consists of roughly 100,000 clones, 70% to 90% of them appearing once. This specimen was peripheral blood, taken on day 0 of AZD1222 vaccination. Receptors were obtained from an adult in good health. The CDR3 runs from the conserved cysteine through the conserved F or W. D genes are given only for firm matches. Size values are once, few and many counts, or a class for expanded clones, and some rows have none.

J,V,D,size,DNA,CDR3
TRBJ1-6,TRBV19,.,.,TGTGCCAGTAGCCCCCGCGCGGGGCAGGGGAGCAGCTCCTATAATTCACCCCTCCACTTT,CASSPRAGQGSSSYNSPLHF
TRBJ1-2,TRBV4-2,TRBD1,few,TGTGCCAGCAGCCAAGGTAGGACAGGCCGACCCTCTAACTATGGCTACACCTTC,CASSQGRTGRPSNYGYTF
TRBJ2-7,TRBV19,.,.,TGTGCCAGTAGTATTTCGGGGGGCCGCGACGAGCAGTACTTC,CASSISGGRDEQYF
TRBJ2-2,TRBV6-5,TRBD2,.,TGTGCCAGCAGTTACGGGACTAGCGTCACCGGGGAGCTGTTTTTT,CASSYGTSVTGELFF
TRBJ2-5,TRBV19,TRBD2,.,TGTGCCAGTAGTGCCCAGACTAGCTCGGAGACCCAGTACTTC,CASSAQTSSETQYF
TRBJ1-2,TRBV5-6,.,.,TGTGCCAGCAGCCCCGGGACACGAAACTATGGCTACACCTTC,CASSPGTRNYGYTF
TRBJ2-1,TRBV9,TRBD1,.,TGTGCCAGCAGCCCAGTAGGGGGCGCCTACAATGAGCAGTTCTTC,CASSPVGGAYNEQFF
TRBJ1-2,TRBV18,.,medium-sized,TGTGCCAGCTCACCACCCGGGCAGGGGATGGCCTATGGCTACACCTTC,CASSPPGQGMAYGYTF
TRBJ2-5,TRBV5-1,.,.,TGCGCCAGCAGCTTGTTGGGAGGAGAGACCCAGTACTTC,CASSLLGGETQYF
TRBJ1-1,TRBV6-2/TRBV6-3,.,.,TGTGCCAGCAGTTTTCGGACTGAAGCTTTCTTT,CASSFRTEAFF
TRBJ2-3,TRBV10-3,.,.,TGTGCCATCAGTGGAGGGGACACTTACACTAGCACAGATACGCAGTATTTT,CAISGGDTYTSTDTQYF
TRBJ1-6,TRBV28,.,.,TGTGCCAGCAGTTTGCACAGGGATAATTCACCCCTCCACTTT,CASSLHRDNSPLHF
TRBJ1-2,TRBV5-1,.,.,TGCGCCAGCAGCTTGGGACGGTTATATGGCTACACCTTC,CASSLGRLYGYTF
TRBJ1-5,TRBV5-6,TRBD1,.,TGTGCCAGCAGCCCCCGGACAGGGGGGAATAATCAGCCCCAGCATTTT,CASSPRTGGNNQPQHF
TRBJ2-1,TRBV7-3,TRBD2,.,TGTGCCAGCAGCTCTAGCGGACTAGCGGGGGAAGAGCAGTTCTTC,CASSSSGLAGEEQFF
TRBJ2-7,TRBV13,TRBD1,.,TGTGCCAGCAGCCCCTATGGACAGGGGCGTCGGGAGCAGTACTTC,CASSPYGQGRREQYF
TRBJ1-2,TRBV5-1,TRBD1,.,TGCGCCAGCAGCTCGGGACAGGGGCAGGCCTTTTATGGCTACACCTTC,CASSSGQGQAFYGYTF
TRBJ2-3,TRBV7-2,TRBD2,.,TGTGCCAGCAGCTTAGGGGGACTAGCGGCCACAGATACGCAGTATTTT,CASSLGGLAATDTQYF
TRBJ2-1,TRBV5-1,.,.,TGCGCCAGCAGCTCCCCGTCGACTTTGACGGCGAGCTCCTACAATGAGCAGTTCTTC,CASSSPSTLTASSYNEQFF
TRBJ2-7,TRBV6-5,TRBD1,few,TGTGCCAGCAGTCCACTGACAGGGGCGGGGGAGCAGTACTTC,CASSPLTGAGEQYF
TRBJ2-2,TRBV4-1,.,once,TGCGCCAGCAGCCAAGTCGGGACCACCGGGGAGCTGTTTTTT,CASSQVGTTGELFF
TRBJ1-2,TRBV7-2,TRBD1,.,TGTGCCCAAACCAAGGGGGCTTATGGCTACACCTTC,CAQTKGAYGYTF
TRBJ1-1,TRBV30,.,.,TGTGCCTGGAGTGTCGGGGCCCAAGCTTTCTTT,CAWSVGAQAFF
TRBJ1-1,TRBV4-1,.,.,TGCGCCAGCAGCCAAACAATCGACAGGGAAGCTTTCTTT,CASSQTIDREAFF
TRBJ2-7,TRBV19,TRBD1,.,TGTGCCAGTAGTAAACAGGGGGTCTACGAGCAGTACTTC,CASSKQGVYEQYF
TRBJ1-2,TRBV27,.,once,TGTGCCAGCAGTCAAGACAGGATATATGGCTACACCTTC,CASSQDRIYGYTF
TRBJ1-2,TRBV5-1,TRBD1,.,TGCGCCAGCAGCTCCGGGACAGGGAGGAGCTACACCTTC,CASSSGTGRSYTF
TRBJ2-7,TRBV2,TRBD2,.,TGTGCCAGCATTACTAGCGGGGGCTACGAGCAGTACTTC,CASITSGGYEQYF
TRBJ2-7,TRBV2,TRBD2,.,TGTGCCAGCAGTGACCAGGGCGGCGGGAGATCCTACGAGCAGTACTTC,CASSDQGGGRSYEQYF
TRBJ2-4,TRBV7-8,TRBD1,.,TGTGCCAGCAGCTTAGACGGACAGGGGGCTTCCAAAAACATTCAGTACTTC,CASSLDGQGASKNIQYF
TRBJ1-6,TRBV7-3,.,.,TGTGCCAGCAGCTTACACGGGCGCGATAATTCACCCCTCCACTTT,CASSLHGRDNSPLHF
TRBJ1-4,TRBV5-8,TRBD1,.,TGTGCCAGCAGGCTTCCGGGACAGGCCGAAGAAAAACTGTTTTTT,CASRLPGQAEEKLFF
TRBJ2-5,TRBV7-2,.,.,TGTGCCAGCAGCTCGCAGGGTCAACAAGAGACCCAGTACTTC,CASSSQGQQETQYF
TRBJ2-7,TRBV19,TRBD2,.,TGTGCCAGTAGTAGGGGGGTATCTAGCGGGATTTACCTATTGGAGCCCGGCGAGCAGTACTTC,CASSRGVSSGIYLLEPGEQYF